Described below is a single T cell receptor (beta chain) sequence and its context. Seattle researchers signed up patients amid active infection and tracked them longitudinally. The sample is drawn from a study of blood T cell repertoires in COVID-19. For the study at large: Specimens from acute and convalescent COVID-19 originated in the United States, Italy and Spain.

The method was immunoSEQ multiplex PCR; TCRdb's version includes in-frame clones alone and lacks a portion of them. This sample has about 180,000 clones, with about 81% found just once. Sequencing used peripheral blood. The source is a woman at least 80 years old with COVID-19, enrolled during active disease.

The CDR3 here is CASSLLAGGPHEQFF. CDR3 nucleotides: TGTGCCAGCAGCCTACTAGCGGGGGGGCCCCATGAGCAGTTCTTC. The chain joins TRBV3-1 (or the pseudogene TRBV3-2) to TRBJ2-1, with 13 nucleotides matching TRBD2. V dropped 4 bases and J dropped 8; count of bases not matched to a gene: 5. Germline CDR1 LGHDT, CDR2 YNNKEL (reference sequence). The CDR3 extends over 15 amino acids.